Each of the 29 T cell receptor beta chains below was sequenced from the same sample in a study of CDR3 diversity in severe acne. TCRdb re-analysed the PCR reads in MiXCR, keeping a single row per CDR3 protein. The table records tens of thousands of distinct CDR3 sequences, around 53% of them present only once. The sequenced sample was blood. The receptors shown here come from a male donor in good health, without acne.

This clonotype was picked up many times. V is TRBV20-1 and J is TRBJ2-7, with D possibly TRBD2 on 5 matching bases. The V gene lost 1 base and the J gene lost 5 bases, with 9 bases spanning the gap. There are 12 residues in the CDR3. Germline CDR1 reads DFQATT; CDR2 reads SNEGSKA (reference sequence). The CDR3 DNA is TGCAGTGCTAGAGCGGGATATGACGAGCAGTACTTC. This gives the protein CSARAGYDEQYF.

The chain employs TRBV29-1 and TRBJ1-1; D remains unclear. CDR1 is SQVTM and CDR2 is ANQGSEA in the germline V gene. V lost 1 base and J lost 1, with 10 bases in between. This CDR3 region has 14 residues. CDR3 region: CSVEGRQANTEAFF. Written as DNA, the CDR3 is TGCAGCGTTGAAGGGCGGCAGGCGAACACTGAAGCTTTCTTT. The full variable domain, completed using reference TRBV29-1 and TRBJ1-1, is SAVISQKPSRDICQRGTSLTIQCQVDSQVTMMFWYRQQPGQSLTLIATANQGSEATYESGFVIDKFPISRPNLTFSTLTVSNMSPEDSSIYLCSVEGRQANTEAFFGQGTRLTVV.

The chain joins TRBV20-1 to TRBJ2-7, with 12 bases fitting TRBD2. The V gene end was trimmed by 6 bases and the J gene end by 2 bases; junction bases not matched to a gene: 5. Germline assignment: CDR1 DFQATT and CDR2 SNEGSKA (reference sequence). This CDR3 region has 14 residues. CDR3 region: CSAVRTSGAYEQYF. The CDR3 nucleotides read TGCAGTGCGGTCCGGACTAGCGGGGCCTACGAGCAGTACTTC.

The chain carries TRBV6-1 and TRBJ2-1; a weak D match, TRBD2 (5 bases). CDR1 is MNHNS and CDR2 is SASEGT in the germline V gene. V lost 1 base and J 8 bases, leaving 9 bases between the germline ends. The CDR3 has 13 residues. In DNA form, the CDR3 reads TGTGCCAGCAGTGAAGGTATGGGAGATGAGCAGTTCTTC. This sequence encodes CASSEGMGDEQFF.

This clonotype was observed at least ten times. The rearrangement links TRBV19 to TRBJ1-1, with unresolved D. The CDR3 totals 14 residues. Germline V gene sequence: CDR1 LNHDA, CDR2 SQIVND (reference sequence). Trimming took off 1 base at V and 4 bases at J, with 10 bases between the two ends. In DNA form, the CDR3 reads TGTGCCAGTAGTATAGTATCGGTGGGCACTGAAGCTTTCTTT. This codes for CASSIVSVGTEAFF.

This clonotype appeared a few times. A much bigger clone sits one base away, suggesting this may be a read error. The conserved final phenylalanine or tryptophan is absent from the CDR3, which likely points to a read error. The gene calls are TRBV10-3 and TRBJ2-3; 10 bases are shared with TRBD2. Germline CDR1 ENHRY, CDR2 SYGVKD. J gave up 3 bases and V 8 bases, and 8 bases lay outside the gene matches. The CDR3 extends over 15 amino acids. CDR3: CAIDARAGGTDTQYS. CDR3 bases: TGTGCCATCGACGCTCGAGCGGGGGGGACAGATACGCAGTATTCT.

With respect to this clonotype: Its ends do not fully match the called genes, so a read error is possible. This sequence joins TRBV5-1 and TRBJ1-1, with 8 bases lining up with TRBD1. This CDR3 has 15 residues. Per the germline V gene, CDR1 is SGHRS and CDR2 is YFSETQ. The CDR3 loop reads CASSSKGQGATGAFF. In DNA form, the CDR3 reads TGCGCCAGCAGCTCTAAAGGACAGGGCGCCACTGGAGCTTTCTTT.

There are many counts of this clonotype. This chain's CDR3 is CASDMREIGGELFF. The DNA of the CDR3 is TGTGCCAGCGATATGCGGGAGATCGGCGGGGAGCTGTTTTTT. The rearrangement links TRBV2 to TRBJ2-2; TRBD2 aligns across 7 bases. Losses at the gene ends were 8 bases for V and 7 bases for J; bases not matched to a gene: 10. CDR1 is SNHLY and CDR2 is FYNNEI in the germline V gene. The CDR3 runs to 14 residues.

A note on this clonotype: This may stem from a read error, because a much larger clone lies one nucleotide away. V gene TRBV25-1 combines with J gene TRBJ2-2; D gene uncertain. Germline V lookup: CDR1 MGHDK, CDR2 SYGVNS. This CDR3 region has 16 residues. The CDR3 DNA reads TGTGCCAGCGGTGAATCGGCCAGCAAAGCCACCGGGGAGCTGTTTTTT. Its translation is CASGESASKATGELFF. The full variable domain, completed using reference TRBV25-1 and TRBJ2-2, is EADIYQTPRYLVIGTGKKITLECSQTMGHDKMYWYQQDPGMELHLIHYSYGVNSTEKGDLSSESTVSRIRTEHFPLTLESARPSHTSQYLCASGESASKATGELFFGEGSRLTVL.

This clonotype was seen repeatedly, ten times or more. This chain links TRBV4-1 with TRBJ1-1; perhaps TRBD1 as D (6 bases). Germline V lookup: CDR1 MGHRA, CDR2 YSYEKL. V was clipped by 6 bases and J by 3 bases, with 11 bases between them. The CDR3 spans 13 residues. CDR3 protein: CASRRGGDTEAFF. Written as DNA, the CDR3 is TGCGCCAGCAGAAGAGGGGGGGACACTGAAGCTTTCTTT.

J is TRBJ2-7 and V is TRBV6-1; TRBD1 is a possible D gene (6 bases). Germline V gene sequence: CDR1 MNHNS, CDR2 SASEGT. V was shortened by 6 bases and J by 2 bases, with 11 bases between the two germline ends. This CDR3 is built from 13 residues. The CDR3 loop reads CASRETGPYEQYF. For the CDR3, the DNA is TGTGCCAGCAGGGAGACAGGACCCTACGAGCAGTACTTC.

This clonotype occurred a few times. The chain couples TRBV5-5 to TRBJ2-2, with TRBD1 identical over 7 bases. The CDR3 runs to 14 residues. V gave up 2 bases and J gave up 7 bases; unmatched junction bases: 5. From germline, CDR1 is SGHKS and CDR2 YYEKEE (reference sequence). Here the CDR3 reads CASSFGTDVGELFF. DNA for the CDR3: TGTGCCAGCAGCTTCGGGACAGATGTCGGGGAGCTGTTTTTT.

A note on this clonotype: A junction boundary mismatches the germline segment, possibly from a read error. The chain combines TRBV5-1 with TRBJ2-7, with 8 bases matching TRBD2. CDR3 length: 15 residues. From germline, CDR1 is SGHRS and CDR2 YFSETQ. CDR3 in amino acids: CASSSGGAGAYEQYF. In nucleotides, the CDR3 is TGTGCCAGCAGCTCGGGGGGAGCGGGAGCCTACGAGCAGTACTTC.

The gene calls are TRBV12-3 or TRBV12-4 and TRBJ2-3; 13 nucleotides align to TRBD2. This CDR3 has 17 amino acids. Trimming at V came to 5 bases and at J to 2 bases, leaving 7 bases not matched to a gene. The CDR3 loop is CASSKLAGGPYTDTQYF. In DNA form, the CDR3 reads TGTGCCAGCAGTAAACTAGCGGGGGGGCCCTACACAGATACGCAGTATTTT.

In regard to this clonotype: It is likely a read error, because the conserved phenylalanine at the end of the CDR3 is missing. No DNA is shown, since the ends of the CDR3 on it are uncertain; the CDR3 is the one TCRdb lists. The chain is built from TRBV7-6 and TRBJ2-3; TRBD2, the table's D call, lacks a check against the DNA. With termini counted, the CDR3 has 13 amino acids. The germline V gene encodes CDR1 SGHVS and CDR2 FNYEAQ. The CDR3 protein is CASSTSGLQDNEQ.

This clonotype has a handful of counts. Sequence at one end of the junction differs from germline and may be a read error. The chain uses TRBV24-1 and TRBJ1-2, with D tentatively TRBD1 (5 bases). Germline CDR1 is KGHDR and CDR2 is SFDVKD. This CDR3 spans 15 amino acids. In DNA form, the CDR3 reads TGTACCACCAGTGATTTGGGGGTGGACGGAGAAGGCTACACCTTC. This codes for CTTSDLGVDGEGYTF.

This clonotype was counted many times. This chain connects TRBV3-1 to TRBJ1-2; 8 bases agree with TRBD1. Germline loops: CDR1 LGHDT, CDR2 YNNKEL (reference sequence). The J segment lost 3 bases and the V segment lost 0 bases, leaving 3 bases of the junction unmatched. The CDR3 runs 15 residues. The CDR3 sequence is CASSQEQGAYYGYTF. Written as DNA, the CDR3 is TGTGCCAGCAGCCAAGAGCAGGGGGCGTACTATGGCTACACCTTC. Filled out from reference TRBV3-1 and TRBJ1-2, the complete variable domain reads DTAVSQTPKYLVTQMGNDKSIKCEQNLGHDTMYWYKQDSKKFLKIMFSYNNKELIINETVPNRFSPKSPDKAHLNLHINSLELGDSAVYFCASSQEQGAYYGYTFGSGTRLTVV.

Many counts were recorded for this clonotype. The CDR3 coding sequence is TGTGCCACCAGTGATTTTCTTAGTGGGGAAGGCTACACCTTC. It yields the protein CATSDFLSGEGYTF. The gene calls are TRBV24-1 and TRBJ1-2; D unclear. The CDR3 runs 14 residues. Trimming shortened V by 1 base and J by 8 bases, and 13 bases separated the two germline ends. CDR1 is KGHDR, CDR2 SFDVKD, per germline.

This clonotype is judged medium-sized (0.01 to 0.1%). The V call is TRBV20-1, the J call TRBJ1-1; tentative D call: TRBD1 (6 bases). The CDR3 loop spans 15 amino acids. Germline values: CDR1 DFQATT, CDR2 SNEGSKA (reference sequence). Trimming left V 4 bases short and J 0 bases short, with 15 bases between. The DNA for the CDR3 is TGCAGTGCTACAGGGTCGGGGGGCATGAACACTGAAGCTTTCTTT. It translates to CSATGSGGMNTEAFF.

This clonotype occurred many times. This chain connects TRBV4-1 to TRBJ1-1; 8 nucleotides align to TRBD1. The length of the CDR3 is 15 residues. V was clipped by 1 base and J by 1 base; unmatched bases: 2. CDR1 and CDR2 from the germline V gene are MGHRA and YSYEKL. The CDR3 DNA sequence: TGCGCCAGCAGCCAAGGACAGGGGTCGAACACTGAAGCTTTCTTT. Its translation: CASSQGQGSNTEAFF.

This clonotype appeared a few times. The chain carries TRBV5-6 and TRBJ2-1, with 10 bases that match TRBD1. The CDR3 runs to 18 residues. Germline V gene data show CDR1 as SGHDT and CDR2 as YYEEEE. The ends lost 0 bases at V and 2 bases at J; junction bases unmatched: 8. The CDR3: CASSLDSAGTGAYNEQFF. CDR3 bases: TGTGCCAGCAGCTTGGATTCAGCCGGGACAGGGGCCTACAATGAGCAGTTCTTC.

This rearrangement joins TRBV15 to TRBJ1-1; D not certain. V was trimmed by 5 bases and J by 10 bases, leaving 14 bases between them. Germline V gene data show CDR1 as LNHNV and CDR2 as YYDKDF (reference sequence). There are 12 residues in the CDR3. The CDR3 is CATSGVTGPAFF. CDR3 DNA sequence: TGTGCCACCAGCGGAGTAACGGGTCCAGCTTTCTTT.

This clonotype is categorized as medium-sized. The chain combines TRBV10-2 with TRBJ2-7, with D unresolved. Trimming cost V 8 bases and J 5 bases, with 16 bases left between them. CDR1 WSHSY and CDR2 SAAADI come from the germline V gene. CDR3 length equals 13 residues. The CDR3 DNA follows: TGCGCCAGCGGAATGCAGGAGAAAGACGAGCAGTACTTC. Its translation is CASGMQEKDEQYF.

This clonotype has a count of ten or more. The V and J genes are TRBV10-3 and TRBJ1-1; possibly TRBD1 for D (5 bases). V gave up 2 bases and J gave up 7 bases, with 5 bases separating them. This CDR3 has 11 amino acids. CDR1 is ENHRY and CDR2 is SYGVKD in the germline V gene. The CDR3 spells CAISERGEAFF. The CDR3 bases are TGTGCCATCAGTGAGAGGGGTGAAGCTTTCTTT.

This clonotype was observed once. This chain links TRBV25-1 with TRBJ2-5; 9 bases map to TRBD1. The length of the CDR3 is 15 residues. Trimming cost V 8 bases and J 4 bases; bases outside gene matches: 11. The germline V gene has CDR1 MGHDK and CDR2 SYGVNS. This chain's CDR3 is CASSPDRGLRETQYF. The CDR3 region has the DNA TGTGCCAGCTCACCGGACAGGGGATTACGAGAGACCCAGTACTTC. The whole variable domain, remainder taken from reference TRBV25-1 and TRBJ2-5, is EADIYQTPRYLVIGTGKKITLECSQTMGHDKMYWYQQDPGMELHLIHYSYGVNSTEKGDLSSESTVSRIRTEHFPLTLESARPSHTSQYLCASSPDRGLRETQYFGPGTRLLVL.

The chain couples TRBV27 to TRBJ2-7, with 16 bases that match TRBD2. V trimming: 5 bases; J trimming: 6 bases; junction bases outside the gene matches: 10. Per the germline V gene, CDR1 is MNHEY and CDR2 is SMNVEV (reference sequence). The CDR3 runs 17 residues. DNA for the CDR3: TGTGCCAGCAGTCTCTCCGGGACTAGCGGGAGGGAAGGCGAGCAGTACTTC. Its protein is CASSLSGTSGREGEQYF.

This chain links TRBV4-1 with TRBJ2-3; 8 bases line up with TRBD2. Trimming took 6 bases from V and 5 from J; bases not matched to a gene: 7. CDR3 size: 14 residues. In germline, CDR1 is MGHRA, CDR2 YSYEKL. CDR3 protein: CASRAAGGVDTQYF. CDR3 in DNA: TGCGCCAGCAGAGCTGCGGGGGGAGTAGATACGCAGTATTTT.

J is TRBJ1-6 and V is TRBV28, with D uncertain. V was pared by 10 bases and J by 8 bases, with 12 bases between. This CDR3 spans 12 amino acids. Germline loops: CDR1 MDHEN, CDR2 SYDVKM. The CDR3 sequence is CAIQTSHSPLHF. DNA of the CDR3: TGTGCCATCCAAACGTCCCATTCACCCCTCCACTTT.

This clonotype has just a few counts. The CDR3 reads CASSFGDREADTQYF. In DNA, the CDR3 is TGTGCCAGCAGCTTTGGGGACAGGGAGGCTGATACGCAGTATTTT. The chain is built from TRBV5-6 and TRBJ2-3, with 9 bases that match TRBD1. V lost 2 bases, J lost 6 bases, and 7 bases stayed unmatched. Germline V lookup: CDR1 SGHDT, CDR2 YYEEEE. The CDR3 length is 15 residues.